Detailed here is one T cell receptor beta chain. The CDR3 is 13 amino acids. The trim removed 5 bases at V and 0 bases at J, leaving 2 bases unmatched. Germline V gene lookup returns CDR1 SGHRS and CDR2 YFSETQ. The sample originates from a study of blood T cell repertoires in COVID-19. Study-wide background: There were acute and convalescent COVID-19 samples, and they came from the United States, Italy and Spain. T cells, B-cell-depleted T cells, or PBMCs provided the cDNA or gDNA that served as material.

As originally analysed: Amplification from reference gene primers served as the basis for estimated nucleated cell counts. Some clones are missing from TCRdb's copy, which holds only in-frame ones; the method was immunoSEQ multiplex PCR. That table furnishes V, J and clone size, whereas the DNA furnished D and trimming. This sample has fewer than 90,000 clones; 75% to 85% occur once, and the top ten carry 15% to 20%. The chain is built from TRBV5-1 and TRBJ2-7; 7 nucleotides align to TRBD1. This TCR was recovered from a woman of 80 years or more with acute or convalescent COVID-19. The sequenced sample was peripheral blood. The CDR3 region has the DNA TGCGCCAGCAGGACAGGGATCTCCTACGAGCAGTACTTC. Protein product: CASRTGISYEQYF. The whole variable domain, remainder taken from reference TRBV5-1 and TRBJ2-7, is KAGVTQTPRYLIKTRGQQVTLSCSPISGHRSVSWYQQTPGQGLQFLFEYFSETQRNKGNFPGRFSGRQFSNSRSEMNVSTLELGDSALYLCASRTGISYEQYFGPGTRLTVT.